This T cell receptor beta chain appears in the sequencing data of a study of CD4+ T cells in melanoma. A note on this clone: As yet, its antigen is unknown.

Method: immunoSEQ multiplex PCR; TCRdb's copy keeps in-frame clones and lacks some. Here the sample spans about 140,000 clones, about 90% being singletons. Germline CDR1 is SGHTS and CDR2 is YDEGEE. CDR3 length equals 13 residues. Trimming left V 4 bases short and J 2 bases short, with 9 bases between. Study-wide findings and caveats: A reported correlation linked neoantigen-specific CD4+ T cells to CD8+, macrophage and B cell function. Neoantigen-specific CD4+ T cells in melanoma reportedly had diverse differentiation states.

V gene TRBV5-8 combines with J gene TRBJ1-2, with TRBD1 as a possible D gene (6 bases). This TCR was sampled from a human donor with melanoma. The CDR3 loop reads CASSRDTNYGYTF. DNA for the CDR3: TGTGCCAGCAGCCGGGACACCAACTATGGCTACACCTTC.